A single sample gave rise to the 16 T cell receptor beta chains below, sequenced in a study of T cells in Graves' hyperthyroidism and ophthalmopathy. Amplification of TCR beta CDR3 regions was performed using RNA transcripts as template. The study used the HTBI primer set for a first-round RT-PCR of the TCR CDR3. TCRdb redid the calling of the multiplex PCR reads with MiXCR, one entry per CDR3 protein. This table holds a few hundred thousand distinct CDR3 sequences, around a sixth found once. The material sequenced was blood. All receptors derive from a woman aged 18-35 years with Graves' hyperthyroidism that later progressed to Graves' ophthalmopathy.

There are many counts of this clonotype. This chain connects TRBV20-1 to TRBJ1-2; the D is unclear. From germline, CDR1 is DFQATT and CDR2 SNEGSKA (reference sequence). The CDR3 is 11 amino acids. V shed 4 bases and J shed 6 bases, with 9 bases lying between them. The CDR3 reads CSATNTDGYTF. The CDR3 nucleotides are TGCAGTGCTACCAACACGGATGGCTACACCTTC.

This clonotype was seen repeatedly, ten times or more. The chain links TRBV4-1 to TRBJ1-1; 7 bases fit TRBD1. Germline CDR1 MGHRA, CDR2 YSYEKL. The CDR3 totals 13 residues. The junction had 6 bases not matched to a gene; V was cut back by 6 bases and J by 5 bases. The CDR3 DNA is TGCGCCAGCAGACAACAGGGGCGAACTGAAGCTTTCTTT. It translates to CASRQQGRTEAFF.

The table lists this clonotype with a few counts. The chain has TRBV7-9 and TRBJ1-2, with D possibly being TRBD1 (5 bases). Trimming removed 4 bases at V and 3 bases at J, with 21 bases between. This CDR3 is built from 17 residues. Germline CDR1 and CDR2: SEHNR and FQNEAQ (reference sequence). The CDR3 spells CASSSTVGPRADYGYTF. As DNA, the CDR3 is TGTGCCAGCAGCTCCACGGTGGGACCCCGGGCTGACTATGGCTACACCTTC.

In this sample, this clonotype turned up a few times. The chain combines TRBV7-9 with TRBJ2-1; TRBD2 matches at 10 bases. The V segment lost 4 bases and the J segment 12 bases; nucleotides outside the gene matches: 6. This CDR3 contains 13 residues. From germline, CDR1 is SEHNR and CDR2 FQNEAQ (reference sequence). As DNA, the CDR3 is TGTGCCAGCAGCTCTTCTAGCGGGAGATTGCAGTTCTTC. This translates into CASSSSSGRLQFF. The full variable domain, completed using reference TRBV7-9 and TRBJ2-1, is DTGVSQNPRHKITKRGQNVTFRCDPISEHNRLYWYRQTLGQGPEFLTYFQNEAQLEKSRLLSDRFSAERPKGSFSTLEIQRTEQGDSAMYLCASSSSSGRLQFFGPGTRLTVL.

This clonotype was picked up many times. The chain recombines TRBV28 with TRBJ1-1; possible D gene TRBD1, 6 bases. Germline CDR1 MDHEN, CDR2 SYDVKM. The CDR3 has 14 amino acids. V was pared by 5 bases and J by 4 bases, with 14 bases between. CDR3 sequence: CASSPGGAGTEAFF. CDR3 DNA sequence: TGTGCCAGCAGTCCCGGGGGCGCGGGCACTGAAGCTTTCTTT.

This sequence joins TRBV19 and TRBJ2-2; 10 positions agree with TRBD1. CDR1 LNHDA and CDR2 SQIVND come from the germline V gene (reference sequence). Unmatched junction bases numbered 6, after V lost 4 bases and J lost 4 bases. CDR3 length: 16 amino acids. The CDR3 sequence is CASSRQGARGTGELFF. The CDR3 DNA follows: TGTGCCAGTAGTAGACAGGGGGCACGGGGCACCGGGGAGCTGTTTTTT.

This clonotype is deemed medium-sized. The V and J genes are TRBV5-1 and TRBJ2-6, with D tentatively TRBD1 or TRBD2 (5 bases each). There are 18 residues in the CDR3. With 9 bases removed from V and 0 bases from J, the gap between germline ends came to 22 bases. CDR1 is SGHRS and CDR2 is YFSETQ in the germline V gene. The DNA of the CDR3 is TGCGCCACCAAGGGGATTCCGGGACGGATCTCTGGGGCCAACGTCCTGACTTTC. Its translation is CATKGIPGRISGANVLTF.

In this sample, this clonotype turned up many times. The chain employs TRBV20-1 and TRBJ1-2, with 8 bases lining up with TRBD1. Trimming took 6 bases from V and 8 from J; bases not matched to a gene: 11. The CDR3 is 13 amino acids. Per germline, CDR1 DFQATT and CDR2 SNEGSKA (reference sequence). The chain's CDR3 is CSAAPPRDRGYTF. The CDR3 DNA reads as TGCAGTGCCGCGCCGCCGAGGGACAGGGGCTACACCTTC.

This clonotype was counted at least ten times. The genes are TRBV12-3 or TRBV12-4 and TRBJ2-7; D is ambiguous. Trimming took 5 bases from V and 4 from J, leaving 15 bases between them. The CDR3 sequence is 14 residues long. The CDR3 DNA is TGTGCCAGCAGTCTTTATCCCGTCGGGTACGAGCAGTACTTC. Encoded protein: CASSLYPVGYEQYF.

Many counts were recorded for this clonotype. The chain is built from TRBV12-3 or TRBV12-4 and TRBJ2-7; 7 bases align to TRBD1. The CDR3 has 14 residues. V lost 3 bases and J lost 5; bases outside the gene matches: 7. The CDR3 sequence: CASSLGITGDEQYF. The CDR3 DNA sequence: TGTGCCAGCAGTTTGGGGATAACAGGGGACGAGCAGTACTTC.

The genes are TRBV27 and TRBJ2-1; D remains ambiguous. CDR1 MNHEY and CDR2 SMNVEV come from the germline V gene (reference sequence). CDR3 length equals 13 residues. The V end was cut by 5 bases, the J end by 9 bases, with 14 bases between. DNA of the CDR3: TGTGCCAGCAGTGAGAGGATGAGCAGTGAGCAGTTCTTC. It specifies CASSERMSSEQFF.

This clonotype was seen at least ten times. The chain recombines TRBV7-8 with TRBJ1-5, with D possibly matching TRBD1 (5 bases). This CDR3 spans 17 amino acids. The germline gives CDR1 SGHVS, CDR2 FQNEAQ. V was trimmed by 5 bases and J by 2 bases, leaving 19 bases between them. As DNA, the CDR3 is TGTGCCAGCAGCCACGGGGGTGGGGGGATCGGCAATCAGCCCCAGCATTTT. This encodes CASSHGGGGIGNQPQHF.

This clonotype occurred many times. The chain links TRBV14 to TRBJ2-3; D is tentatively TRBD1 or TRBD2 (6 bases each). CDR1 and CDR2 (germline): SGHDN, FVKESK. CDR3 length: 19 residues. Trimming took 2 bases from V and 0 from J, leaving 21 bases between them. The CDR3 DNA is TGTGCCAGCAGCCAACGGGGGCGCCCTTTGACCCACAGCACAGATACGCAGTATTTT. Translating it yields CASSQRGRPLTHSTDTQYF.

This clonotype was seen at least ten times. The genes are TRBV12-3 or TRBV12-4 and TRBJ2-1; 12 bases agree with TRBD2. The CDR3 loop spans 16 amino acids. V trimming: 5 bases; J trimming: 7 bases; junction bases outside the gene matches: 9. The CDR3 sequence is CASSKLAGGSGNEQFF. The CDR3 region has the DNA TGTGCCAGCAGTAAACTAGCGGGAGGATCTGGAAATGAGCAGTTCTTC.

This clonotype was counted ten times or more. V is TRBV7-2 and J is TRBJ1-1; 8 bases map to TRBD1. This CDR3 contains 17 residues. CDR1 is SGHTA and CDR2 is FQGNSA in the germline V gene. After removal of 4 bases from V and 1 base from J, the junction contained 11 bases not matched to a gene. This CDR3 reads CASSSEEGQVRNTEAFF. CDR3 bases: TGTGCCAGCAGCTCCGAGGAGGGACAGGTTCGGAACACTGAAGCTTTCTTT.

There are many counts of this clonotype. The chain carries TRBV27 and TRBJ2-2; possibly TRBD1 for D (5 bases). The germline gives CDR1 MNHEY, CDR2 SMNVEV (reference sequence). This CDR3 region has 12 residues. Trimming shortened V by 7 bases and J by 7 bases, and 10 bases separated the two germline ends. The chain's CDR3 is CASTGFGGELFF. CDR3 nucleotides: TGTGCCAGCACAGGGTTTGGCGGGGAGCTGTTTTTT.